This T cell receptor beta chain was documented in a study of OX40 agonist ivuxolimab in advanced cancers. Study background: Patients with prior anti-PD-1, anti-PD-L1 or anti-CTLA-4 therapy were eligible; 40% had some.

Study conclusions and caveats: Antigen specificity was not determined for the expanded peripheral T cells. Expanded clones tended on average to be more numerous among CD8+ T cells than CD4+. Doses of 0.1 to 3.0 mg/kg were accompanied by clonal expansion of CD4+ and CD8+ blood T cells by week 6.

As for this clone: The antigen remains undetermined.

Germline-derived CDR1 and CDR2 are SNHLY and FYNNEI. The CDR3 loop spans 16 amino acids. Trimming took off 1 base at V and 0 bases at J, with 10 bases between the two ends. Assay used: immunoSEQ multiplex PCR; TCRdb lists only in-frame clones, some missing. The sample shows some 100,000 clones, 84% of them seen only once. Specimen: CD4+ or CD8+ T cells sorted from blood, collected in a trial of the OX40 agonist ivuxolimab. The J gene is TRBJ1-3, the V gene TRBV2; D is undetermined. The TCR comes from an adult with an advanced solid tumor such as melanoma, head and neck, liver or kidney cancer. The DNA of the CDR3 is TGTGCCAGCAGTGAAGGGCAGGTCAACTCTGGAAACACCATATATTTT. Protein: CASSEGQVNSGNTIYF. The variable domain in full, with the rest retrieved from reference TRBV2 and TRBJ1-3, is EPEVTQTPSHQVTQMGQEVILRCVPISNHLYFYWYRQILGQKVEFLVSFYNNEISEKSEIFDDQFSVERPDGSNFTLKIRSTKLEDSAMYFCASSEGQVNSGNTIYFGEGSWLTVV.